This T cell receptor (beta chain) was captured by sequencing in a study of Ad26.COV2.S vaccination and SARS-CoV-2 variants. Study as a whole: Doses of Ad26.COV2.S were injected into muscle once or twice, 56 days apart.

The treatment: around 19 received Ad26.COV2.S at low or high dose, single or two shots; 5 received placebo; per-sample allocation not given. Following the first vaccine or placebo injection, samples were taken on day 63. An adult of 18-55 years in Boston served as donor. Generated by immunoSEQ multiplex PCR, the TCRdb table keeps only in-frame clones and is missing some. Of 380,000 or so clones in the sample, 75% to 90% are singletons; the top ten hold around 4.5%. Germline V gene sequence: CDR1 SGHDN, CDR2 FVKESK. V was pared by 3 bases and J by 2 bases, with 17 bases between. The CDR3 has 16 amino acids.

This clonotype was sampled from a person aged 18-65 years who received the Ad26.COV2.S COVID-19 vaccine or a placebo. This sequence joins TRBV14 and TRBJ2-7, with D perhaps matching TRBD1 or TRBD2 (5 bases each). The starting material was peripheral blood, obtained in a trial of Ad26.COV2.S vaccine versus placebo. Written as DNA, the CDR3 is TGTGCCAGCAGCCACAGTCAACGGGGCTACCCCTACGAGCAGTACTTC. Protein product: CASSHSQRGYPYEQYF.